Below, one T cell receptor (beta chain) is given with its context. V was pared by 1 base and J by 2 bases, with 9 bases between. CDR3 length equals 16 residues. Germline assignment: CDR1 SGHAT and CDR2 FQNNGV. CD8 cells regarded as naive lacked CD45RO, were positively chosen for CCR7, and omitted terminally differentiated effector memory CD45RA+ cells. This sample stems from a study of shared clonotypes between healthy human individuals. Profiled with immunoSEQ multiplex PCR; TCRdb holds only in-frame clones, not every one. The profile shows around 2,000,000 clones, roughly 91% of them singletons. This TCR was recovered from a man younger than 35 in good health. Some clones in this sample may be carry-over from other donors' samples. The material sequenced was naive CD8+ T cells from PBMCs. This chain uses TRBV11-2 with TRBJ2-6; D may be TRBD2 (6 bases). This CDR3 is CASSLGGGAGANVLTF. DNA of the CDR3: TGTGCCAGCAGCTTAGGAGGAGGGGCTGGGGCCAACGTCCTGACTTTC.